The entry below describes one T cell receptor beta chain. TCRdb's table, derived via immunoSEQ multiplex PCR, lists solely in-frame clones and lacks some. The table has fewer than 11,000 clones, approximately 72% seen once. The data were taken from a study of circulating tumor DNA in untreated peripheral T-cell lymphoma. The CDR3 consists of 18 residues. The source of this sequence is a human donor with peripheral T-cell lymphoma. Material for sequencing was tumor tissue. The rearrangement links TRBV1 to TRBJ2-7. TRBV1 is annotated as a pseudogene. CDR3 in amino acids: CASSQEFVQIWGSYEQYF. For the CDR3, the DNA is TGCGCCAGCAGCCAAGAGTTTGTCCAAATATGGGGTTCCTACGAGCAGTACTTC.